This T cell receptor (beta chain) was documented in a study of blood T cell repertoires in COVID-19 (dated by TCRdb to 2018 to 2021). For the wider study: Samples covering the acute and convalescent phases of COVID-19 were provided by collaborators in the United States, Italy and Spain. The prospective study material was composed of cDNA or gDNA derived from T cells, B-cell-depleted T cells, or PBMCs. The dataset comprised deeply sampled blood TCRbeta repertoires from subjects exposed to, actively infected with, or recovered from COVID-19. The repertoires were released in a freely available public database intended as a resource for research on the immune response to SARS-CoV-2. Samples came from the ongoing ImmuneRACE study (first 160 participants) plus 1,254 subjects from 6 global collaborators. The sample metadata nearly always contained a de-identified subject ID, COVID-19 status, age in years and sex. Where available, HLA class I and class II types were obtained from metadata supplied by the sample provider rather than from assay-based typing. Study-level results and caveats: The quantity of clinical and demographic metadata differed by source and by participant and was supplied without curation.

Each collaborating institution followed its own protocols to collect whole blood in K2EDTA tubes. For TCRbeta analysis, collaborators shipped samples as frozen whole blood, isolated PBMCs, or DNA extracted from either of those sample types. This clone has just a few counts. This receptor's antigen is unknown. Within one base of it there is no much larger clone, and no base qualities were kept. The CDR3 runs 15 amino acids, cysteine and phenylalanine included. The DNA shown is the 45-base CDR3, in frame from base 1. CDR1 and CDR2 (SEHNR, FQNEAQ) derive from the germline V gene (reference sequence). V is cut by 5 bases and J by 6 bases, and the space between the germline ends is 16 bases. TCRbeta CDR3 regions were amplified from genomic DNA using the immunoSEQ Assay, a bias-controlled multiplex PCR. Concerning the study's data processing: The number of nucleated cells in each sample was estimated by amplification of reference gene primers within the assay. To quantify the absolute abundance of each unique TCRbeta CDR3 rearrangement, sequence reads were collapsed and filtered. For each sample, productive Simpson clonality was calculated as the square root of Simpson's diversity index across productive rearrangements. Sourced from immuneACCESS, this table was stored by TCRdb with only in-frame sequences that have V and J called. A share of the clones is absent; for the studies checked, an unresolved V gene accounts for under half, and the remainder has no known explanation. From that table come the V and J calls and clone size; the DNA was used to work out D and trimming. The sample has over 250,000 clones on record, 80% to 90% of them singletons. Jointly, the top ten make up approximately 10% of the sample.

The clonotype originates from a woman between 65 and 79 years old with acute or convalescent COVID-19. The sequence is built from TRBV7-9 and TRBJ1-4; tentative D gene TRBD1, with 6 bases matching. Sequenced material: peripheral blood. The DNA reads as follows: TGTGCCAGCAGCCACCCTCGGGACAATCATGAAAAACTGTTTTTT. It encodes CASSHPRDNHEKLFF.